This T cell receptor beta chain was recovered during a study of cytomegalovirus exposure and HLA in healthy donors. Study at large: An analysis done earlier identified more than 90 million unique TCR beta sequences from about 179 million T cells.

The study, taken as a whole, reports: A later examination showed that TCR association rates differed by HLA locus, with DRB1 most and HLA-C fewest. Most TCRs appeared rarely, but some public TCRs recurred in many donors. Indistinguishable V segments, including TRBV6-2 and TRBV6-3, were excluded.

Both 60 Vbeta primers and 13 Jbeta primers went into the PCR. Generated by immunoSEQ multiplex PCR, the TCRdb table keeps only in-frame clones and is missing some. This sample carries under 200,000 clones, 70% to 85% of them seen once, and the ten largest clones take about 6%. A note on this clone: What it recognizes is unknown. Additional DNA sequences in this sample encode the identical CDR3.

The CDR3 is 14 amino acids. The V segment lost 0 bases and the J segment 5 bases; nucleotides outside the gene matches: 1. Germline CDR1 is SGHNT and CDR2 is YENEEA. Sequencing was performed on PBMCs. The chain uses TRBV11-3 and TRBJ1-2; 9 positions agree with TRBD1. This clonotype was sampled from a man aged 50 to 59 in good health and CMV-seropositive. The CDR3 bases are TGTGCCAGCAGCTTAGATGGGACAGGGTATGGCTACACCTTC. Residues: CASSLDGTGYGYTF.